The next 27 T cell receptor beta chains were all read from a single sample in a study of CD8 T cells in ankylosing spondylitis. Via MiXCR, TCRdb re-called the 5' RACE reads, giving one row per CDR3 protein. This table has approximately 220,000 distinct CDR3 sequences, around 24% appearing once. Input material: blood, either unsorted or a sorted T cell fraction (not recorded which). Every receptor here comes from a male donor with ankylosing spondylitis or in good health (not recorded which).

This clonotype was picked up many times. CDR3 loop: CASSLGLLASRAYEQYF. The CDR3 region has the DNA TGTGCCAGCAGCTTAGGCCTCTTAGCTTCCCGGGCCTACGAGCAGTACTTC. V usage is TRBV11-2 and J usage is TRBJ2-7; no definite D call. This CDR3 has 17 amino acids. Between the trimmed V and J ends, which lost 1 base and 2 bases, there was a span of 18 bases. Germline V gene sequence: CDR1 SGHAT, CDR2 FQNNGV.

This clonotype appeared many times. The rearrangement links TRBV15 to TRBJ2-7, with TRBD1 matching over 9 bases. The CDR3 extends over 14 amino acids. CDR1 and CDR2 from the germline V gene are LNHNV and YYDKDF (reference sequence). J lost 6 bases, V lost 4 bases, and 7 bases had no gene match. Here the CDR3 DNA reads TGTGCCACCAGCACCTACAAACAGGGGGCCGAGCAGTACTTC. It is translated as CATSTYKQGAEQYF.

Notes on this clonotype: A read error may explain this, as a much larger clone is one base away. The J gene is TRBJ2-3, the V gene TRBV29-1; D gene ambiguous. Germline-derived CDR1 and CDR2 are SQVTM and ANQGSEA. CDR3 length: 12 residues. The CDR3 spells CIVEAFGDTQYF. The CDR3 nucleotides read TGCATCGTTGAAGCGTTCGGAGATACGCAGTATTTT.

This clonotype was counted only a few times. This CDR3 reads CASSYTGSRSYTF. The CDR3 nucleotides are TGTGCCAGCAGTTACACAGGGTCTCGAAGCTACACCTTC. The V and J genes are TRBV6-5 and TRBJ1-2, with a possible D match to TRBD1 (6 bases). The CDR3 contains 13 residues. Trimming left V 2 bases short and J 9 bases short, with 13 bases between. CDR1 and CDR2 from the germline V gene are MNHEY and SVGAGI.

This clonotype has a handful of counts. The V call is TRBV20-1, the J call TRBJ2-5; possible D gene TRBD1, 6 bases. Germline-derived CDR1 and CDR2 are DFQATT and SNEGSKA (reference sequence). With 5 bases removed from V and 4 bases from J, the gap between germline ends came to 14 bases. This CDR3 spans 13 amino acids. The CDR3 DNA is TGCAGTGCTCATTCAGGGGCTCGAGAGACCCAGTACTTC. Amino acids: CSAHSGARETQYF.

This clonotype was counted at least ten times. V usage is TRBV7-8 and J usage is TRBJ2-3; the match to TRBD2 covers 7 bases. Losses at the gene ends were 3 bases for V and 2 bases for J; bases not matched to a gene: 8. The CDR3 is made up of 16 amino acids. Looked up from germline, CDR1 is SGHVS and CDR2 is FQNEAQ. This CDR3 reads CASSFVTSRDTDTQYF. CDR3 in DNA: TGTGCCAGCAGCTTCGTGACTAGCAGAGACACAGATACGCAGTATTTT.

The chain links TRBV29-1 to TRBJ2-5, with no clear D. Germline V gene sequence: CDR1 SQVTM, CDR2 ANQGSEA. The CDR3 has 9 amino acids. The CDR3, as DNA: TGCATCAGTAAGGAGACCCAGTACTTC. Protein: CISKETQYF.

The rearrangement joins TRBV12-3 or TRBV12-4 to TRBJ2-7; 8 bases align to TRBD2. The CDR3 totals 14 residues. V dropped 6 bases and J dropped 2; count of bases not matched to a gene: 6. The CDR3, as DNA: TGTGCCAGCAGACAGGGACTAGGGACCTACGAGCAGTACTTC. This encodes CASRQGLGTYEQYF.

Ten or more counts support this clonotype. This sequence joins TRBV6-2 or TRBV6-3 and TRBJ2-7; TRBD1 matches 7 bases. V shed 5 bases, J shed 2 bases, and the junction held 9 bases outside the gene matches. In germline, CDR1 is MNHEY, CDR2 SVGEGT. There are 15 residues in the CDR3. CDR3 protein: CASSRGQVVPYEQYF. DNA of the CDR3: TGTGCCAGCAGTCGAGGACAGGTGGTACCCTACGAGCAGTACTTC.

The chain combines TRBV29-1 with TRBJ2-2; no firm D call. Germline values: CDR1 SQVTM, CDR2 ANQGSEA. This CDR3 is built from 15 residues. V lost 2 bases to trimming and J lost 5 bases, with 15 bases between them. For the CDR3, the DNA is TGCAGCGTTGAACTCGCAGGTTTGAAGACCGGGGAGCTGTTTTTT. It yields the protein CSVELAGLKTGELFF.

The rearrangement joins TRBV7-6 to TRBJ1-1; TRBD1 might be the D (5 bases). Trimming left V 5 bases short and J 1 base short, with 8 bases between. There are 13 residues in the CDR3. From germline, CDR1 is SGHVS and CDR2 FNYEAQ. The CDR3 DNA is TGTGCCAGCAGCCGACAGCCGAACACTGAAGCTTTCTTT. It is translated as CASSRQPNTEAFF.

This clonotype is a singleton in its sample. The V call is TRBV10-3, the J call TRBJ2-1, with 13 bases lining up with TRBD2. Germline CDR1 ENHRY, CDR2 SYGVKD. This CDR3 spans 14 amino acids. J was trimmed by 11 bases and V by 5 bases; bases with no gene match: 6. The CDR3 loop reads CAISMGLAGNKQFF. In DNA, the CDR3 is TGTGCCATCAGTATGGGACTAGCGGGGAATAAGCAGTTCTTC.

V usage is TRBV29-1 and J usage is TRBJ2-3; TRBD2 matches 8 bases. CDR1 is SQVTM, CDR2 ANQGSEA, per germline. The CDR3 is 14 residues long. Losses at the gene ends were 6 bases for V and 6 bases for J; bases not matched to a gene: 11. This CDR3 reads CSVRGGLGGDTQYF. In nucleotides, the CDR3 is TGCAGCGTCCGTGGGGGACTAGGAGGCGATACGCAGTATTTT.

The sample holds a few counts of this clonotype. The gene calls are TRBV9 and TRBJ2-1, with 8 bases aligning to TRBD2. Germline V lookup: CDR1 SGDLS, CDR2 YYNGEE. V was clipped by 4 bases and J by 3 bases; unmatched bases: 6. CDR3 size: 15 residues. The CDR3 coding sequence is TGTGCCAGCAGCACTTTAGCGGGGCTCTACAATGAGCAGTTCTTC. Translated, it gives CASSTLAGLYNEQFF.

This clonotype showed up many times. The rearrangement links TRBV20-1 to TRBJ2-1, with 10 bases aligning to TRBD2. V lost 6 bases, J lost 7 bases, and 6 bases stayed unmatched. CDR1 DFQATT and CDR2 SNEGSKA come from the germline V gene (reference sequence). There are 13 residues in the CDR3. The CDR3 spells CSAVAGGWNEQFF. The CDR3 DNA reads TGCAGTGCGGTAGCGGGAGGATGGAATGAGCAGTTCTTC.

The V call is TRBV20-1, the J call TRBJ1-1, with D perhaps TRBD1 (6 bases). CDR3 size: 14 residues. Per the germline V gene, CDR1 is DFQATT and CDR2 is SNEGSKA (reference sequence). V lost 4 bases and J lost 3, with 15 bases in between. The DNA of the CDR3 is TGCAGTGCTATACAGGGTTCCGTATACACTGAAGCTTTCTTT. Its translation: CSAIQGSVYTEAFF.

The chain carries TRBV7-3 and TRBJ2-3, with 10 nucleotides matching TRBD2. The CDR3 length is 19 residues. V shed 5 bases, J shed 5 bases, and the junction held 19 bases outside the gene matches. The germline gives CDR1 SGHTA, CDR2 FQGTGA. The CDR3 is CASSPSRVSGRAVGDTQYF. In nucleotides, the CDR3 is TGTGCCAGCAGCCCCTCTAGAGTGAGCGGGAGGGCCGTCGGAGATACGCAGTATTTT.

This clonotype was seen ten or more times. The V call is TRBV29-1, the J call TRBJ2-7, with 10 bases identical to TRBD1. The CDR3 covers 13 residues. V shed 5 bases and J 4 bases; nucleotides not matched to a gene: 5. CDR1 and CDR2 from the germline V gene are SQVTM and ANQGSEA. CDR3: CSVKGQGRYEQYF. CDR3 in DNA: TGCAGCGTTAAGGGACAGGGGAGGTACGAGCAGTACTTC.

The sample holds many counts of this clonotype. The V gene is TRBV6-2 or TRBV6-3, the J gene TRBJ2-3, with TRBD2 matching 13 bases. V trimming: 6 bases; J trimming: 6 bases; junction bases outside the gene matches: 9. CDR1 and CDR2 from the germline V gene are MNHEY and SVGEGT. This CDR3 is 16 amino acids long. CDR3 in DNA: TGTGCCAGCAGCCGCCTGACTAGCGGGAGGATGGATACGCAGTATTTT. It translates to CASSRLTSGRMDTQYF.

This clonotype was recorded at least ten times. The chain combines TRBV28 with TRBJ2-3, with TRBD2 identical over 11 bases. Germline V gives CDR1 MDHEN, CDR2 SYDVKM. The CDR3 spans 16 residues. The V gene end was trimmed by 6 bases and the J gene end by 0 bases; junction bases not matched to a gene: 5. The CDR3 DNA is TGTGCCAGCAGAACTACTAGCGGGGGTAGCACAGATACGCAGTATTTT. Protein product: CASRTTSGGSTDTQYF.

This clonotype occurred many times. CDR3 loop: CASSQDFASGRAVNTGELFF. The CDR3 DNA follows: TGTGCCAGCAGCCAAGATTTCGCTAGCGGGAGGGCGGTGAACACCGGGGAGCTGTTTTTT. V is TRBV3-1 and J is TRBJ2-2, with 12 bases lining up with TRBD2. Germline CDR1 and CDR2: LGHDT and YNNKEL (reference sequence). Unmatched junction bases numbered 9, after V lost 0 bases and J lost 1 base. The CDR3 loop spans 20 amino acids.

This clonotype has just a few counts. The rearrangement joins TRBV5-1 to TRBJ2-3; 9 nucleotides line up with TRBD1. Germline trimming cut 4 bases from V and 2 bases from J; bases unmatched to any gene: 5. The V gene's germline CDR1 is SGHRS and CDR2 YFSETQ. This CDR3 contains 15 residues. The CDR3 bases are TGCGCCAGCAGCGGGGGACAGGGAGACACAGATACGCAGTATTTT. Translating it yields CASSGGQGDTDTQYF.

In its sample, this clonotype was seen many times. The rearrangement joins TRBV5-5 to TRBJ2-1; no definite D call. This CDR3 comprises 13 residues. Germline V gene sequence: CDR1 SGHKS, CDR2 YYEKEE (reference sequence). V was pared by 3 bases and J by 7 bases, with 11 bases between. The CDR3: CASSSSLINEQFF. The CDR3 DNA is TGTGCCAGCAGCTCTTCCCTTATTAATGAGCAGTTCTTC.

This clonotype was detected a few times. The rearrangement uses TRBV6-1 and TRBJ2-1; TRBD1 matches 9 bases. The CDR3 runs to 14 residues. After removal of 5 bases from V and 3 bases from J, the junction contained 2 bases not matched to a gene. The V gene's germline CDR1 is MNHNS and CDR2 SASEGT. CDR3 residues: CASSMGQGYNEQFF. The DNA for the CDR3 is TGTGCCAGCAGTATGGGACAGGGCTACAATGAGCAGTTCTTC.

The table lists this clonotype with many counts. The CDR3 DNA is TGTGCCAGCAGCTTAGGGAGGGGCGTCTACAATGAGCAGTTCTTC. Translated, it gives CASSLGRGVYNEQFF. The genes are TRBV7-8 and TRBJ2-1; perhaps TRBD2 as D (6 bases). The CDR3 consists of 15 residues. The V end lost 1 base, the J end lost 3 bases, and 10 bases lay between the germline ends. Per germline, CDR1 SGHVS and CDR2 FQNEAQ. Supplemented by reference TRBV7-8 and TRBJ2-1, the full variable domain reads GAGVSQSPRYKVAKRGQDVALRCDPISGHVSLFWYQQALGQGPEFLTYFQNEAQLDKSGLPSDRFFAERPEGSVSTLKIQRTQQEDSAVYLCASSLGRGVYNEQFFGPGTRLTVL.

There are many counts of this clonotype. This chain links TRBV28 with TRBJ2-3, with D uncertain. CDR3 length equals 13 residues. Germline-derived CDR1 and CDR2 are MDHEN and SYDVKM. V lost 4 bases and J lost 3, with 8 bases in between. This CDR3 is CASSSISTDTQYF. Here the CDR3 DNA reads TGTGCCAGCAGTTCCATCTCTACAGATACGCAGTATTTT.

J is TRBJ2-1 and V is TRBV6-2 or TRBV6-3; 8 positions agree with TRBD2. CDR3 size: 16 residues. Germline assignment: CDR1 MNHEY and CDR2 SVGEGT. The V gene end was trimmed by 3 bases and the J gene end by 7 bases; junction bases not matched to a gene: 11. The CDR3 reads CASSYTSGGRFNEQFF. CDR3 sequence (DNA): TGTGCCAGCAGTTATACTAGCGGCGGGAGATTTAATGAGCAGTTCTTC.